Listed below are T cell receptor beta chains from one sample, sequenced in a study of cytomegalovirus exposure and HLA in healthy donors. TCRdb's table, derived via immunoSEQ multiplex PCR, lists solely in-frame clones and lacks some. This sample has just over 150,000 clones; 60% to 80% occur once, and the top ten carry just under 1%. Sequenced sample: PBMCs. The receptors here all came from a woman aged 45-59 years in good health and CMV-seropositive. Both conserved end residues are part of each CDR3. The order of the fields is clone size, J gene, V gene, D gene, CDR3 protein, CDR3 DNA. D genes are given only for firm matches. For some rows the clone size is stated as once, few or many, or as a class when expanded; others skip it.

>-|TRBJ1-2|TRBV30|TRBD1
CAWKGQGFSYGYTF
TGTGCCTGGAAAGGACAGGGTTTCAGCTATGGCTACACCTTC
>-|TRBJ2-2|TRBV9|-
CASSLDQGLELFF
TGTGCCAGCAGCCTCGATCAGGGGCTCGAGCTGTTTTTT
>-|TRBJ2-5|TRBV5-4|-
CASSLSGETQYF
TGTGCCAGCAGCTTATCAGGGGAGACCCAGTACTTC
>-|TRBJ1-5|TRBV7-8|TRBD1
CASSSLSGTGPQPQHF
TGTGCCAGCAGCTCCCTAAGTGGGACAGGGCCTCAGCCCCAGCATTTT
>-|TRBJ1-3|TRBV5-4|TRBD1
CASSLQGVSGNTIYF
TGTGCCAGCAGCTTACAGGGGGTGTCTGGAAACACCATATATTTT
>-|TRBJ2-1|TRBV19|-
CASSIEGTLQFF
TGTGCCAGTAGTATAGAAGGGACTCTGCAGTTCTTC
>-|TRBJ1-5|TRBV27|-
CAGKGSGAGQPQHF
TGTGCCGGCAAGGGTTCAGGGGCGGGTCAGCCCCAGCATTTT
>-|TRBJ2-1|TRBV5-4|TRBD2
CASSSKLAGEGEQFF
TGTGCCAGCAGCAGCAAACTAGCGGGAGAGGGGGAGCAGTTCTTC
>-|TRBJ2-5|TRBV14|-
CASSHQQETQYF
TGTGCCAGCAGCCACCAGCAAGAGACCCAGTACTTC
>-|TRBJ2-4|TRBV29-1|TRBD1
CSVLQGRDIQYF
TGCAGCGTTCTACAGGGGCGAGACATTCAGTACTTC
>-|TRBJ1-2|TRBV2|-
CASGLDYGYTF
TGTGCCAGCGGACTGGACTATGGCTACACCTTC
>-|TRBJ2-7|TRBV9|TRBD2
CASSVEVGGAYEQYF
TGTGCCAGCAGCGTAGAAGTCGGGGGGGCTTACGAGCAGTACTTC
>-|TRBJ2-7|TRBV18|-
CASSQYRISSYEQYF
TGTGCCAGCTCTCAATACAGAATCTCCTCCTACGAGCAGTACTTC
>-|TRBJ1-1|TRBV6-5|-
CASSPQAYTEAFF
TGTGCCAGCAGCCCCCAGGCTTACACTGAAGCTTTCTTT
>-|TRBJ2-2|TRBV27|-
CASSLSGTYTGELFF
TGTGCCAGCAGTTTATCCGGGACATACACCGGGGAGCTGTTTTTT
>-|TRBJ1-3|TRBV28|-
CASSPTSTTFLGNTIYF
TGTGCCAGCAGTCCCACTAGTACTACCTTTCTTGGAAACACCATATATTTT
>-|TRBJ1-1|TRBV6-5|-
CASSYGALTSFTEAFF
TGTGCCAGCAGTTACGGGGCTCTCACCTCCTTCACTGAAGCTTTCTTT
>-|TRBJ1-6|TRBV10-2|TRBD1
CASTGGVNSPLHF
TGCGCCAGCACAGGGGGCGTGAACTCACCCCTCCACTTT
>-|TRBJ1-2|TRBV5-6|-
CASSLGGSDGYTF
TGTGCCAGCAGCTTGGGGGGCTCCGATGGCTACACCTTC
>-|TRBJ1-1|TRBV19|-
CASSIHPRNTEAFF
TGTGCCAGTAGTATTCATCCCAGGAACACTGAAGCTTTCTTT
>-|TRBJ2-7|TRBV5-4|TRBD1
CASGRTGGSYEQYF
TGTGCCAGCGGCCGGACAGGAGGCTCCTACGAGCAGTACTTC
>-|TRBJ2-1|TRBV7-2|-
CASSLGGQIYNEQFF
TGTGCCAGCAGCTTGGGGGGGCAAATTTACAATGAGCAGTTCTTC
>-|TRBJ2-7|TRBV4-1|TRBD1
CASSQDPGQEEDWDF
TGCGCCAGCAGCCAAGATCCGGGACAGGAGGAGGATTGGGACTTC
>once|TRBJ1-1|TRBV7-2|TRBD1
CASSWTGGTEAFF
TGTGCCAGCAGTTGGACAGGGGGCACTGAAGCTTTCTTT
>-|TRBJ2-7|TRBV14|-
CARRSKEQYF
TGTGCCAGGCGCTCAAAGGAGCAGTACTTC
>-|TRBJ2-5|TRBV28|-
CAIGEQVVKTQYF
TGTGCCATTGGGGAACAGGTAGTTAAGACCCAGTACTTC
>few|TRBJ2-5|TRBV5-4|TRBD1
CASSARDREGTQYF
TGTGCCAGCAGCGCGAGGGACAGGGAGGGGACCCAGTACTTC
>-|TRBJ1-2|TRBV25-1|-
CASSETGFYGYTF
TGTGCCAGCAGTGAGACTGGATTCTATGGCTACACCTTC
>-|TRBJ2-7|TRBV29-1|TRBD1
CSVIPGGKVYEQYF
TGCAGCGTTATTCCAGGGGGCAAGGTCTACGAGCAGTACTTC
>-|TRBJ2-7|TRBV7-2|-
CASSLSTAVREQYF
TGTGCCAGCAGCTTAAGTACAGCGGTGCGCGAGCAGTACTTC
>-|TRBJ1-2|TRBV4-2|TRBD1
CASSQDRGQGDGYTF
TGTGCCAGCAGCCAAGATCGGGGACAGGGAGATGGCTACACCTTC
>-|TRBJ2-5|TRBV2|-
CASSEFGAKTQYF
TGTGCCAGCAGTGAGTTTGGGGCTAAGACCCAGTACTTC
>-|TRBJ2-7|TRBV27|TRBD1
CASSSTGSGYEQYF
TGTGCCAGCAGTTCGACAGGGTCGGGGTACGAGCAGTACTTC
>-|TRBJ1-4|TRBV4-3|-
CASSHYRDHSEKLFF
TGCGCCAGCAGCCACTACAGGGATCACAGTGAAAAACTGTTTTTT
>-|TRBJ2-7|TRBV6-5|-
CASSRRLGSSYEQYF
TGTGCCAGCAGCCGCCGTCTGGGCAGCTCCTACGAGCAGTACTTC
>-|TRBJ1-2|TRBV6-5|-
CASSTTVINYGYTF
TGTGCCAGCAGTACGACAGTGATCAACTATGGCTACACCTTC